A selection of T cell receptor beta chains follows, all from one sample in a study of shared clonotypes between healthy human individuals. Assay used: immunoSEQ multiplex PCR; TCRdb lists only in-frame clones, some missing. The table shows approximately 180,000 clones, with approximately 92% occurring only once. The sequenced sample was naive CD4+ T cells sorted from blood. Receptor source: a woman in her 30s in good health. Both conserved end residues are trimmed from each CDR3. D genes are given only for firm matches.

CDR3 length: 15
V gene: TRBV18
D gene: TRBD1
CDR3 protein: ASSPPGKGAGANVLT

CDR3 length: 13
V gene: TRBV19
D gene: -
CDR3 protein: ASSGALEGNQPQH

CDR3 length: 10
V gene: TRBV4-2
D gene: -
CDR3 protein: ASSQIGYEQY

CDR3 length: 12
V gene: TRBV7-8
D gene: -
CDR3 protein: ASSFQTTIGELF

CDR3 length: 14
V gene: TRBV27
D gene: TRBD1
CDR3 protein: ASSLVGQGVSYEQY

CDR3 length: 9
V gene: TRBV2
D gene: -
CDR3 protein: ASTGWEMAF

CDR3 length: 14
V gene: TRBV9
D gene: TRBD1
CDR3 protein: ASSAGAGTGWGEQY

CDR3 length: 13
V gene: TRBV27
D gene: TRBD1
CDR3 protein: ASSLFLQGATEAF

CDR3 length: 14
V gene: TRBV27
D gene: TRBD1
CDR3 protein: ASLPGRGTGGDGYT

CDR3 length: 13
V gene: TRBV19
D gene: -
CDR3 protein: ASSIVSGGNQPQH

CDR3 length: 11
V gene: TRBV7-7
D gene: TRBD2
CDR3 protein: ASSLGGSHEQF

CDR3 length: 12
V gene: TRBV15
D gene: -
CDR3 protein: ATSRGSSYNEQF

CDR3 length: 12
V gene: TRBV5-4
D gene: -
CDR3 protein: ASSLEGGRYEQY

CDR3 length: 11
V gene: TRBV6-6
D gene: -
CDR3 protein: ASSYGEGRGYT

CDR3 length: 13
V gene: TRBV7-9
D gene: -
CDR3 protein: ASSPPQVGSYEQY

CDR3 length: 12
V gene: TRBV30
D gene: -
CDR3 protein: AWSQGWSGNTIY

CDR3 length: 10
V gene: TRBV19
D gene: -
CDR3 protein: ASTKGGYGYT

CDR3 length: 13
V gene: TRBV19
D gene: -
CDR3 protein: ASSTARGYSDTQY

CDR3 length: 13
V gene: TRBV28
D gene: TRBD2
CDR3 protein: ASSSGTSGSYEQY

CDR3 length: 11
V gene: TRBV18
D gene: -
CDR3 protein: ASSPAVQETQY

CDR3 length: 14
V gene: TRBV10-2
D gene: -
CDR3 protein: ASSEGPGGENTEAF

CDR3 length: 14
V gene: TRBV6-5
D gene: TRBD1
CDR3 protein: ASSYLGTGFSYEQY

CDR3 length: 13
V gene: TRBV5-5
D gene: -
CDR3 protein: ASSLVGGQGTEAF

CDR3 length: 11
V gene: TRBV11-2
D gene: -
CDR3 protein: ASSPSWGETQY

CDR3 length: 16
V gene: TRBV11-2
D gene: -
CDR3 protein: ASSFDRLAVLTAYEQY

CDR3 length: 11
V gene: TRBV27
D gene: TRBD1
CDR3 protein: ASTTGAREHYT

CDR3 length: 15
V gene: TRBV9
D gene: -
CDR3 protein: ASSPKGLWEKYNEQF

CDR3 length: 11
V gene: TRBV5-1
D gene: -
CDR3 protein: ASSLAGRREAF

CDR3 length: 12
V gene: TRBV18
D gene: TRBD2
CDR3 protein: ASSPPGLAGQLY

CDR3 length: 14
V gene: TRBV11-2
D gene: -
CDR3 protein: ASSLGPDGVTYEQY

CDR3 length: 12
V gene: TRBV29-1
D gene: -
CDR3 protein: SVADRLRSYEQY

CDR3 length: 14
V gene: TRBV5-6
D gene: -
CDR3 protein: ASRRSDAKGANVLT

CDR3 length: 14
V gene: TRBV18
D gene: TRBD1
CDR3 protein: ASSYTGTEAGNTIY

CDR3 length: 11
V gene: TRBV5-1
D gene: -
CDR3 protein: ASSTVPNQPQH

CDR3 length: 11
V gene: TRBV18
D gene: TRBD1
CDR3 protein: ASSSTGDNEQF

CDR3 length: 11
V gene: TRBV28
D gene: -
CDR3 protein: ASSSPSGFEQY

CDR3 length: 12
V gene: TRBV10-1
D gene: -
CDR3 protein: ASSSLDRPYEQY

CDR3 length: 13
V gene: TRBV9
D gene: -
CDR3 protein: ASSVDTGAQETQY

CDR3 length: 14
V gene: TRBV5-1
D gene: TRBD2
CDR3 protein: ASSLAGTSPAGEQF

CDR3 length: 13
V gene: TRBV7-7
D gene: -
CDR3 protein: ASSPLTSSYNEQF

CDR3 length: 12
V gene: TRBV5-1
D gene: TRBD2
CDR3 protein: ASGTSGSYNEQF

CDR3 length: 13
V gene: TRBV28
D gene: -
CDR3 protein: ASSGVTLAKNIQY